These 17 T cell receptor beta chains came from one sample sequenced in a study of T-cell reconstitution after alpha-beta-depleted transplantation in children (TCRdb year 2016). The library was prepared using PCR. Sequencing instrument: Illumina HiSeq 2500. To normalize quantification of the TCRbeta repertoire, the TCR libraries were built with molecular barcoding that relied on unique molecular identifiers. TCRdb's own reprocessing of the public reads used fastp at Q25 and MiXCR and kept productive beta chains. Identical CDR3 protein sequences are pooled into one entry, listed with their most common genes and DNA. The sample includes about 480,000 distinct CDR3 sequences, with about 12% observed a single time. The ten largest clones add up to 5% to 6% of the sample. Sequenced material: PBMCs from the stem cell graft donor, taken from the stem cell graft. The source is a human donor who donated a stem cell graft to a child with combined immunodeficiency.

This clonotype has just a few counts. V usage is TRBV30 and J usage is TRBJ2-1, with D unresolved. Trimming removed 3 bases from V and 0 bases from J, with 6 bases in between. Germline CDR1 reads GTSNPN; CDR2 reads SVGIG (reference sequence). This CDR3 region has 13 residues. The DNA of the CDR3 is TGTGCCTGGAGGACGGCCTCCTACAATGAGCAGTTCTTC. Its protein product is CAWRTASYNEQFF.

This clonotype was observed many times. The CDR3 loop reads CAISLQGDRTYEQYF. The CDR3 nucleotides are TGTGCCATCAGTTTACAGGGAGACCGAACCTACGAGCAGTACTTC. The V and J genes are TRBV10-3 and TRBJ2-7, with D tentatively TRBD1 (6 bases). Trimming removed 5 bases from V and 2 bases from J, with 16 bases in between. From germline, CDR1 is ENHRY and CDR2 SYGVKD. The CDR3 has 15 residues.

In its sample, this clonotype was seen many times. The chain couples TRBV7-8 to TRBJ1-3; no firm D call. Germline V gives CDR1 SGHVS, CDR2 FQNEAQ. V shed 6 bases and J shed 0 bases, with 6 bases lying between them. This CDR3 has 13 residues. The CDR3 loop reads CASRFNSGNTIYF. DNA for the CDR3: TGTGCCAGCAGGTTCAACTCTGGAAACACCATATATTTT.

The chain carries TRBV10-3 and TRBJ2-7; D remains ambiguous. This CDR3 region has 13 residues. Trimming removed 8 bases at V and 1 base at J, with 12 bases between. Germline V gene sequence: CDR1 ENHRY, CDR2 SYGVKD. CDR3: CAIQPRASYEQYF. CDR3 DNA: TGTGCCATCCAGCCCCGGGCATCCTACGAGCAGTACTTC.

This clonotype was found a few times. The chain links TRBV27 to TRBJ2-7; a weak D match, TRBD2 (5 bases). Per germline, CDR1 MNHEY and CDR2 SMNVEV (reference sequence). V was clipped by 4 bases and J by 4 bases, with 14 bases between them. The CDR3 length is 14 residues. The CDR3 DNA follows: TGTGCCAGCAGTTCCTCGCTCGGGGTTTACGAGCAGTACTTC. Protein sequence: CASSSSLGVYEQYF.

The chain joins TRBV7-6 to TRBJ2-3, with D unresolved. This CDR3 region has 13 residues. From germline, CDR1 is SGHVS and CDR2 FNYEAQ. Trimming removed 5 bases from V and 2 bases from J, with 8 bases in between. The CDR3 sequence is CASSARDTDTQYF. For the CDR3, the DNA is TGTGCCAGCAGCGCTAGGGACACAGATACGCAGTATTTT.

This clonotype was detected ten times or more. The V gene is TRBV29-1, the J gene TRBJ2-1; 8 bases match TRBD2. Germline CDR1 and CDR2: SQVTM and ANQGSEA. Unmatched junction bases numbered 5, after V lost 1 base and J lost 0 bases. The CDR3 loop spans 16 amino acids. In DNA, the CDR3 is TGCAGCGTTGAAGGATTAGCGGGGCGCTCCTACAATGAGCAGTTCTTC. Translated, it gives CSVEGLAGRSYNEQFF.

The CDR3 bases are TGTGCCAGCAGCCTAATTGGCGGTGCCGAAACCTACGAGCAGTACTTC. Residues: CASSLIGGAETYEQYF. The genes are TRBV7-9 and TRBJ2-7, with unresolved D. Per the germline V gene, CDR1 is SEHNR and CDR2 is FQNEAQ (reference sequence). V was clipped by 5 bases and J by 2 bases, with 19 bases between them. The CDR3 runs 16 residues.

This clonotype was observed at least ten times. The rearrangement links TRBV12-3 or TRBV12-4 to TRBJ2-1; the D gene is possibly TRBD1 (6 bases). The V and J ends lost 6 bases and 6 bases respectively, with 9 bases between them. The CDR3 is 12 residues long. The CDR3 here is CASSPQGNEQFF. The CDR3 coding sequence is TGTGCCAGCAGCCCACAGGGCAATGAGCAGTTCTTC.

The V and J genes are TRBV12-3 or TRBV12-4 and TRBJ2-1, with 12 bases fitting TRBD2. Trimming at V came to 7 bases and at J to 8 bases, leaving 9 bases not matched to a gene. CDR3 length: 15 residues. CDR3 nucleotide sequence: TGTGCCAGCACCCTACTAGCGGGAGGACTGGATGAGCAGTTCTTC. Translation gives CASTLLAGGLDEQFF.

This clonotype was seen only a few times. In nucleotides, the CDR3 is TGTGCCAGCAGCGCTGACGGGACAGCGCTCCACGAGCAGTACTTC. Its protein is CASSADGTALHEQYF. This chain joins TRBV9 and TRBJ2-7; 7 bases fit TRBD1. CDR3 length: 15 residues. V was pared by 3 bases and J by 5 bases, with 11 bases of the junction left unmatched. The germline gives CDR1 SGDLS, CDR2 YYNGEE.

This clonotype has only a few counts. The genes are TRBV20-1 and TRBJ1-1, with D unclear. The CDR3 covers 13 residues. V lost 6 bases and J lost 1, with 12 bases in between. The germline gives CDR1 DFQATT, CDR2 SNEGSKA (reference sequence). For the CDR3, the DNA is TGCAGTGCCTCCCGCCCCGAGAACACTGAAGCTTTCTTT. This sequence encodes CSASRPENTEAFF.

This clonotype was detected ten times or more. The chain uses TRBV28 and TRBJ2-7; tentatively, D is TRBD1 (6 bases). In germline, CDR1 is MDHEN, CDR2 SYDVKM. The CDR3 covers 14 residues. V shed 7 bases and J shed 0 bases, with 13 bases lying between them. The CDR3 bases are TGTGCCAGCACCAGGGGACCCAGCTCCTACGAGCAGTACTTC. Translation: CASTRGPSSYEQYF.

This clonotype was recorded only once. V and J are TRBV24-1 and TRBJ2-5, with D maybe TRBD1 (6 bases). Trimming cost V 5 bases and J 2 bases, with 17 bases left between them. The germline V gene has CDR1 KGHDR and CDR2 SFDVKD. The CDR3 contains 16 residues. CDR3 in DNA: TGTGCCACCAGTGGTGACAGGAAGTCTAGGCAAGAGACCCAGTACTTC. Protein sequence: CATSGDRKSRQETQYF.

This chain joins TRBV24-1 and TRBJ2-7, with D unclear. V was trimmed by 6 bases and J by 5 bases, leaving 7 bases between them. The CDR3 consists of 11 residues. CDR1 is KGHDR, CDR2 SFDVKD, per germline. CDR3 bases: TGTGCCACCAGTTACTCGGACGAGCAGTACTTC. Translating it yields CATSYSDEQYF.

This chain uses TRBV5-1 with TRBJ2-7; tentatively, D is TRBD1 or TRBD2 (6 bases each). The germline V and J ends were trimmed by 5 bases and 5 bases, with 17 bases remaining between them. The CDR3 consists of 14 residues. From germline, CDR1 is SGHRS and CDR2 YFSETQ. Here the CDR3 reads CASRKGGGLDEQYF. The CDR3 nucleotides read TGCGCCAGCAGGAAGGGGGGCGGACTTGACGAGCAGTACTTC.

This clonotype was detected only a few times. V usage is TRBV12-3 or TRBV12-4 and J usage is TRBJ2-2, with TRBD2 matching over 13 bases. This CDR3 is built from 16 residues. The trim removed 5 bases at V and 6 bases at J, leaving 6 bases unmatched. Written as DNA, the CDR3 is TGTGCCAGCAGTACCTGGACTAGCGGGAGCCCCGGGGAGCTGTTTTTT. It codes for CASSTWTSGSPGELFF.